This T cell receptor beta chain was obtained from a study of B cell selection in AIRE deficiency. General study points: TCRbeta-only data showed less than 45% of shared healthy Treg sequences in healthy Tconv. In TCRBV usage, CDR3 length and diversity, patient Tconv and Treg cells matched healthy donors. Shorter CDR3s marked shared Treg sequences, biased toward few non-templated insertions.

The CDR3 is 17 residues long. J gave up 8 bases and V 0 bases, and 11 bases lay outside the gene matches. The germline gives CDR1 SGHTA, CDR2 FQGTGA. Regulatory T cells were sorted as CD4+CD25hiCD127low/negative. Profiling relied on immunoSEQ multiplex PCR, and the TCRdb table lists in-frame clones only, not all of them. The sample yields roughly 24,000 clones, 92% seen once. As to this clone: No antigen is known for it.

The clonotype comes from a human donor in good health. The chain is built from TRBV7-3 and TRBJ2-1; the match to TRBD2 covers 9 bases. Sequenced material: CD4+CD25+ Tregs sorted from PBMCs. For the CDR3, the DNA is TGTGCCAGCAGCTTAACGGGAACTAGCGGGTATCTCGATGAGCAGTTCTTC. Residues: CASSLTGTSGYLDEQFF.